These T cell receptor beta chains were read from a single sample in a study of shared clonotypes between healthy human individuals. Repertoires were generated with immunoSEQ multiplex PCR, while TCRdb's copy carries only in-frame clones and drops some. The data show roughly 500,000 clones, over 70% seen once. The sequencing sample was made of PBMCs. The receptors were sampled from a woman between 35 and 50 years old in good health. Some clones in this sample may be carry-over from other donors' samples. Each CDR3 is given with its conserved first and last residue. A D gene is named only where the DNA matches it firmly. Expanded clones are given a class, and other clones once, few, many or no size at all.

J: TRBJ2-1; size: .; D: TRBD1; V: TRBV19; CDR3: CASSIEGTGGYNEQFF; DNA: TGTGCCAGTAGTATAGAGGGGACAGGGGGCTACAATGAGCAGTTCTTC
J: TRBJ2-3; size: .; D: TRBD2; V: TRBV19; CDR3: CASKRLAGAGTDTQYF; DNA: TGTGCCAGTAAGCGGCTAGCGGGAGCTGGAACAGATACGCAGTATTTT
J: TRBJ2-4; size: .; D: .; V: TRBV5-6; CDR3: CASSLAGANIQYF; DNA: TGTGCCAGCAGCTTAGCAGGCGCGAACATTCAGTACTTC
J: TRBJ2-3; size: once; D: TRBD2; V: TRBV7-9; CDR3: CASSSLAGGRTDTQYF; DNA: TGTGCCAGCAGCTCCCTAGCGGGAGGTCGGACAGATACGCAGTATTTT
J: TRBJ2-3; size: .; D: .; V: TRBV29-1; CDR3: CSVGGEAPSTDTQYF; DNA: TGCAGCGTCGGTGGGGAGGCCCCCAGCACAGATACGCAGTATTTT
J: TRBJ2-3; size: .; D: TRBD2; V: TRBV11-2; CDR3: CASSLGAGRSTDTQYF; DNA: TGTGCCAGCAGCTTAGGGGCCGGGAGGAGCACAGATACGCAGTATTTT
J: TRBJ2-4; size: few; D: .; V: TRBV4-3; CDR3: CASSQEGAAKNIQYF; DNA: TGCGCCAGCAGCCAAGAGGGGGCAGCCAAAAACATTCAGTACTTC
J: TRBJ2-2; size: once; D: .; V: TRBV5-1; CDR3: CASRQGSNTGELFF; DNA: TGCGCCAGCAGGCAGGGTTCGAACACCGGGGAGCTGTTTTTT
J: TRBJ1-1; size: .; D: TRBD1; V: TRBV9; CDR3: CASSPRGQGEAFF; DNA: TGTGCCAGCAGTCCGAGAGGACAGGGTGAAGCTTTCTTT
J: TRBJ1-5; size: once; D: .; V: TRBV5-1; CDR3: CASSLAVDQPQHF; DNA: TGCGCCAGCAGCTTGGCCGTCGATCAGCCCCAGCATTTT
J: TRBJ2-5; size: many; D: TRBD1; V: TRBV19; CDR3: CASSSTGAETQYF; DNA: TGTGCCAGTAGCTCAACAGGGGCAGAGACCCAGTACTTC
J: TRBJ2-2; size: .; D: .; V: TRBV6-5; CDR3: CASKQQPGNTGELFF; DNA: TGTGCCAGCAAGCAGCAGCCAGGGAACACCGGGGAGCTGTTTTTT
J: TRBJ1-4; size: .; D: .; V: TRBV5-1; CDR3: CASSFSGAVEKLFF; DNA: TGCGCCAGCAGCTTCTCGGGGGCGGTGGAAAAACTGTTTTTT
J: TRBJ2-5; size: many; D: .; V: TRBV30; CDR3: CAWSDGATQAQYF; DNA: TGTGCCTGGAGCGATGGAGCTACCCAGGCCCAGTACTTC
J: TRBJ2-5; size: .; D: .; V: TRBV18; CDR3: CASSPPNQGDETQYF; DNA: TGTGCCAGCTCACCACCGAATCAGGGTGACGAGACCCAGTACTTC
J: TRBJ2-1; size: few; D: .; V: TRBV5-1; CDR3: CASSSQGMGNEQFF; DNA: TGCGCCAGCAGCTCCCAGGGGATGGGCAATGAGCAGTTCTTC
J: TRBJ2-7; size: .; D: TRBD2; V: TRBV2; CDR3: CASGIGRAYEQYF; DNA: TGTGCCAGCGGAATCGGGAGGGCATACGAGCAGTACTTC
J: TRBJ2-5; size: .; D: TRBD2; V: TRBV2; CDR3: CASSPLGLAGQETQYF; DNA: TGTGCCAGCAGTCCCCTTGGACTAGCGGGGCAAGAGACCCAGTACTTC
J: TRBJ1-1; size: few; D: .; V: TRBV7-9; CDR3: CASSHREITEAFF; DNA: TGTGCCAGCAGCCACAGGGAGATCACTGAAGCTTTCTTT
J: TRBJ1-2; size: many; D: TRBD1; V: TRBV9; CDR3: CASSATGANYGYTF; DNA: TGTGCCAGCAGCGCGACAGGGGCGAACTATGGCTACACCTTC
J: TRBJ2-2; size: few; D: .; V: TRBV25-1; CDR3: CASSEWGRGGDGELFF; DNA: TGTGCCAGCAGTGAATGGGGTAGAGGAGGAGACGGGGAGCTGTTTTTT
J: TRBJ2-5; size: .; D: .; V: TRBV2; CDR3: CASSRGTQETQYF; DNA: TGTGCCAGCAGCCGAGGGACCCAAGAGACCCAGTACTTC
J: TRBJ2-1; size: once; D: TRBD1; V: TRBV18; CDR3: CASSTRDRVGNEQFF; DNA: TGTGCCAGCTCAACCCGGGACAGGGTCGGCAATGAGCAGTTCTTC
J: TRBJ2-7; size: few; D: .; V: TRBV28; CDR3: CASSIQDYSYEQYF; DNA: TGTGCCAGCAGCATACAGGACTACTCCTACGAGCAGTACTTC
J: TRBJ2-7; size: .; D: TRBD2; V: TRBV4-3; CDR3: CASSQGTSGNYEQYF; DNA: TGCGCCAGCAGCCAGGGGACTAGCGGTAACTACGAGCAGTACTTC
J: TRBJ2-7; size: .; D: .; V: TRBV14; CDR3: CASSHGASAILF; DNA: TGTGCCAGCAGCCACGGGGCCTCCGCCATCCTCTTC
J: TRBJ2-2; size: .; D: .; V: TRBV7-8; CDR3: CASSIQGNTGELFF; DNA: TGTGCCAGCAGCATACAGGGGAACACCGGGGAGCTGTTTTTT
J: TRBJ2-2; size: .; D: .; V: TRBV28; CDR3: CASSLYNTGELFF; DNA: TGTGCCAGCAGTTTATACAACACCGGGGAGCTGTTTTTT
J: TRBJ2-7; size: .; D: .; V: TRBV11-3; CDR3: CASSRVRGDEQYF; DNA: TGTGCCAGCAGCCGCGTACGTGGAGACGAGCAGTACTTC
J: TRBJ2-7; size: .; D: TRBD2; V: TRBV7-2; CDR3: CASSLFSGSDEQYF; DNA: TGTGCCAGCAGCCTCTTTAGCGGGAGCGACGAGCAGTACTTC
J: TRBJ1-2; size: once; D: .; V: TRBV11-3; CDR3: CASSLDGPAGDLCYTF; DNA: TGTGCCAGCAGCTTAGATGGCCCGGCCGGGGATCTGTGCTACACCTTC
J: TRBJ1-5; size: .; D: .; V: TRBV7-6; CDR3: CASSLGSGRNQPQHF; DNA: TGTGCCAGCAGCTTAGGGTCGGGGAGAAATCAGCCCCAGCATTTT
J: TRBJ2-5; size: .; D: TRBD2; V: TRBV19; CDR3: CASSIGLAQETQYF; DNA: TGTGCCAGTAGTATCGGACTAGCTCAAGAGACCCAGTACTTC
J: TRBJ2-7; size: .; D: .; V: TRBV4-3; CDR3: CASSQSLAAEHYEQYF; DNA: TGCGCCAGCAGCCAGTCCCTAGCAGCCGAGCATTACGAGCAGTACTTC
J: TRBJ1-5; size: .; D: .; V: TRBV19; CDR3: CASSSPPGSYGNQPQHF; DNA: TGTGCCAGTAGTTCACCCCCGGGCAGTTATGGCAATCAGCCCCAGCATTTT
J: TRBJ1-2; size: few; D: .; V: TRBV5-1; CDR3: CASSLGISGSGSDGYTF; DNA: TGCGCCAGCAGCTTGGGTATCTCGGGTTCGGGGTCGGATGGCTACACCTTC
J: TRBJ2-1; size: .; D: .; V: TRBV7-3; CDR3: CASSLGRTNEQFF; DNA: TGTGCCAGCAGCTTAGGGAGAACAAATGAGCAGTTCTTC
J: TRBJ2-6; size: .; D: .; V: TRBV19; CDR3: CASTLGRTSGANVLTF; DNA: TGTGCCAGTACCCTGGGAAGAACTTCTGGGGCCAACGTCCTGACTTTC
J: TRBJ2-5; size: .; D: TRBD2; V: TRBV28; CDR3: CASSLLAGGKETQYF; DNA: TGTGCCAGCAGTTTACTAGCGGGAGGGAAAGAGACCCAGTACTTC
J: TRBJ2-7; size: few; D: TRBD2; V: TRBV5-1; CDR3: CASTGTSGSREQYF; DNA: TGCGCCAGCACCGGGACTAGCGGGAGCCGGGAGCAGTACTTC
J: TRBJ2-2; size: .; D: .; V: TRBV27; CDR3: CASSWGRNTGELFF; DNA: TGTGCCAGCAGTTGGGGCAGGAACACCGGGGAGCTGTTTTTT
J: TRBJ1-1; size: many; D: .; V: TRBV18; CDR3: CASSGVNGNTEAFF; DNA: TGTGCCAGCTCAGGGGTAAACGGAAACACTGAAGCTTTCTTT
J: TRBJ2-7; size: once; D: .; V: TRBV7-9; CDR3: CASTQIPPGYEQYF; DNA: TGTGCCAGCACCCAAATCCCCCCCGGTTACGAGCAGTACTTC
J: TRBJ1-2; size: once; D: .; V: TRBV15; CDR3: CATSTGSDYGYTF; DNA: TGTGCCACCAGCACCGGGAGCGACTATGGCTACACCTTC
J: TRBJ1-1; size: .; D: .; V: TRBV19; CDR3: CASARGTGNTEAFF; DNA: TGTGCCAGCGCCCGAGGGACGGGGAACACTGAAGCTTTCTTT
J: TRBJ2-5; size: .; D: .; V: TRBV7-8; CDR3: CASSLSWTLQETQYF; DNA: TGTGCCAGCAGCTTATCCTGGACTTTACAAGAGACCCAGTACTTC
J: TRBJ2-1; size: .; D: TRBD2; V: TRBV5-4; CDR3: CATFFRSGRYGYNEQFF; DNA: TGTGCCACTTTTTTCCGTAGCGGGAGGTATGGCTACAATGAGCAGTTCTTC